Included here is one TCR beta chain sequence, with context. This clonotype was recorded at least ten times. The target of this receptor is not known. No much larger clone exists at a distance of one base, and base qualities are not known. This entry belongs to a study of T cells in Graves' hyperthyroidism and ophthalmopathy (dated by TCRdb to 2018 to 2020). Study-level background: Peripheral blood was collected at initial diagnosis, before any treatment. TCR V-J signatures able to tell the groups apart were searched for in a discovery cohort of 90 to 100 patients, of whom roughly 42 had Graves' ophthalmopathy and some 60 had stable Graves' hyperthyroidism. Prospective prediction of ophthalmopathy was tested in an independent validation cohort of some 19 hyperthyroidism patients and approximately 17 patients who later progressed to ophthalmopathy. The 100 or so discovery patients were divided at random into training and test sets in a 7:3 ratio. Thyroid tissue and blood T-cell repertoires from over 5 Graves' hyperthyroidism patients were also compared in the study. Following sampling, methimazole starting at 30 mg daily was given to hyperthyroidism patients, and high-dose intravenous methylprednisolone was given to ophthalmopathy patients. The paper describes TCR Vbeta CDR3 sequencing of about 140 peripheral blood samples, made up of 43 ophthalmopathy patients, some 76 hyperthyroidism patients and 17 progressor patients. On the study overall, not on this receptor specifically: In validation, the model predicted progression to ophthalmopathy with roughly 66% sensitivity and about 72% specificity, a median of approximately 6.5 months before onset. Sample size was not statistically predetermined, and investigators were not blinded to group allocation. A model built on a 13 V-J signature distinguished ophthalmopathy from stable hyperthyroidism, reaching 87.88% sensitivity and under 84% specificity in cross-validation and 80%/75% in testing. Blood samples also contained most of the expanded thyroid clonotypes (frequency above 0.001), which suggests that blood repertoires may reflect thyroid immune responses.

Amplification of TCR beta CDR3 regions was carried out from RNA transcripts. The first round of RT-PCR for the TCR CDR3 was performed with the HTBI primer set and the Qiagen OneStep RT-PCR kit. Libraries were constructed in a second round of multiplex PCR, after which size selection and purification were performed. The libraries were sequenced on an Illumina HiSeq2000 using paired-end 100 bp reads. Turning to the authors' computational methods: SOAPnuke was used to process the raw data, removing reads that contained adapters or uncalled bases, had a mean Phred below 15, or lacked an exact match to the constant primer or identifier. High-quality paired reads were merged with COPE v1.2.5, and unique nucleotide sequences were defined as clonotypes. MiTCR v1.1 was used to align the clonotypes against IMGT TRBV, TRBD and TRBJ reference segments. Analysis was restricted to V-J combinations with a frequency above 0.0001, which covered about 99% of repertoires. A TCS score was defined as the ratio of F50 (clonal expansion) to E x V (chaos), with BLOSUM62-based TCRdist applied between CDR3 peptides within each V-J. Welch's t-statistics and random forest reduced 450 to 600 V-J features to roughly 13, which were used in a naive Bayes classifier (R e1071). TCRdb trimmed the raw reads at Q25, called clones with MiXCR and kept productive beta chains. Rows with one shared CDR3 protein collapse into an entry with the most common genes and DNA. The authors' filters were not applied to this entry. The sample yields some 350,000 distinct CDR3 sequences; 12% to 15% were counted once. The top ten hold roughly 35% of the sample.

Ophthalmopathy patients had moderately to severely active disease, Clinical Activity Score of at least 3, NOSPECS grade of at least 4, and duration under 3 months. Exclusion was applied to patients with uncontrolled infections, other autoimmune diseases, pregnancy or lactation. Diagnoses were based on clinical symptoms, serum thyroxine and TRAb, thyroid ultrasound and orbital computed tomography. Ficoll-Paque density gradient centrifugation was used to isolate PBMCs from around 10 ml of fresh peripheral blood. Total RNA was extracted using Trizol reagent, and RNA quality was assessed on an Agilent 2100 Bioanalyzer. This TCR was sampled from a woman between 35 and 50 years old with Graves' ophthalmopathy. Sequencing used blood.

CDR3 protein: CASSLGTPGGEQFF. The DNA is TGTGCCAGCAGCCTAGGGACTCCCGGGGGTGAGCAGTTCTTC. The rearrangement combines TRBV7-8 with TRBJ2-1; the best D guess is TRBD2, with 6 bases matching. CDR1 and CDR2 are drawn from the germline V gene: SGHVS, FQNEAQ. Between the V and J ends, shortened by 5 bases and 9 bases respectively, the junction contains 17 bases. Spanning cysteine to phenylalanine, the CDR3 consists of 14 amino acids. CDR3 DNA is the only sequence kept; it has 42 bases, read in frame from the first base.